Listed below are T cell receptor beta chains from one sample, sequenced in a study of T cell responses to AZD1222 COVID-19 vaccine. Using immunoSEQ multiplex PCR, the repertoire was profiled, and TCRdb retains in-frame clones only, with some absent. The sample consists of about 140,000 clones, approximately 93% of them appearing once. The input for sequencing was peripheral blood, taken after recovery from COVID-19. The receptors originated from an adult who had recovered from COVID-19. The CDR3 runs from the conserved cysteine through the conserved F or W. A D gene is named only where the DNA matches it firmly. Size is omitted from some rows. Given values are once, few, many or a class for expanded clones.

.,.,TRBJ2-1,TRBV10-1,CASSESGDRITYNEQFF,TGCGCCAGCAGTGAGTCGGGAGACAGAATTACCTACAATGAGCAGTTCTTC
.,TRBD1,TRBJ1-1,TRBV5-1,CASSLEGQPNTEAFF,TGCGCCAGCAGCTTGGAGGGACAGCCGAACACTGAAGCTTTCTTT
.,TRBD2,TRBJ2-1,TRBV11-1,CASSSREGLYNEQFF,TGTGCCAGCAGCTCTCGGGAGGGCCTCTACAATGAGCAGTTCTTC
.,TRBD2,TRBJ2-1,TRBV5-1,CASSLGLAGAEQFF,TGCGCCAGCAGCTTGGGACTAGCGGGAGCCGAGCAGTTCTTC
.,.,TRBJ1-2,TRBV18,CASSPPGPRGGYTF,TGTGCCAGCTCACCACCCGGTCCGCGAGGGGGCTACACCTTC
once,TRBD1,TRBJ1-1,TRBV11-2,CASSFSTLRTGGHEAFF,TGTGCCAGCAGCTTCTCTACTCTAAGGACAGGGGGACATGAAGCTTTCTTT
.,TRBD1,TRBJ1-1,TRBV5-6,CASLRRQGAPLGREAFF,TGTGCCAGCCTTCGAAGACAGGGGGCCCCGCTGGGGCGTGAAGCTTTCTTT
.,.,TRBJ1-4,TRBV7-8,CASSLIAEKLFF,TGTGCCAGCAGCTTAATAGCAGAAAAACTGTTTTTT
.,.,TRBJ2-7,TRBV30,CACSPDGRGGEQYF,TGTGCCTGTTCCCCGGACGGCAGGGGAGGCGAGCAGTACTTC
.,.,TRBJ2-7,TRBV6-5,CASSSPSPSEQYF,TGTGCCAGCAGTTCCCCGTCCCCCTCCGAGCAGTACTTC